This T cell receptor beta chain was sequenced for a study of blood T cell repertoires in COVID-19. For the study at large: T cells, B-cell-depleted T cells, or PBMCs supplied cDNA or gDNA.

Source study methods: Using reference gene primer amplification, nucleated cell counts were estimated. Only in-frame clones appear in the TCRdb table, and some are missing; sequencing was by immunoSEQ multiplex PCR. V, J and clone size are those of that table, while D and trimming were read from the DNA. The repertoire consists of about 59,000 clones, with 90% occurring once and the leading ten covering more than 15%. The germline CDR1 and CDR2 sequences are SGDLS and YYNGEE. Trimming cost V 0 bases and J 0 bases, with 15 bases left between them. The length of the CDR3 is 17 residues. The chain has TRBV9 and TRBJ1-2; possible D gene TRBD1, 5 bases. The sequence derives from a man aged 80 or over with acute or convalescent COVID-19. Source material: peripheral blood. The CDR3 nucleotides read TGTGCCAGCAGCGTAGCTGGCAGGGTAACCACTAACTATGGCTACACCTTC. Amino acid sequence: CASSVAGRVTTNYGYTF.